This T cell receptor (beta chain) was retrieved from a study of CD8+ T cells in alopecia areata. The authors extracted RNA and reverse transcribed it into cDNA as the sequencing template. Using immunoSEQ multiplex PCR, the repertoire was profiled, and TCRdb retains in-frame clones only, with some absent. The repertoire includes 100,000 to 150,000 clones, about 47% of them detected once, and around 20% sits in the top ten. CDR1 SQVTM and CDR2 ANQGSEA come from the germline V gene. CDR3 size: 15 residues. The sequence came from a human donor with alopecia areata. The sequenced sample was CD8+ T cells sorted from blood, obtained at week 0. V is TRBV29-1 and J is TRBJ1-5; possibly TRBD1 for D (5 bases). CDR3: CTLPRQIISNQPQHF. For the CDR3, the DNA is TGCACCCTGCCCCGACAGATTATTAGCAATCAGCCCCAGCATTTT.